This section outlines one T cell receptor beta chain sequence together with its context. The sample originates from a study of Tregs in tolerant kidney transplant recipients. Libraries were prepared by immunoSEQ multiplex PCR; TCRdb keeps only in-frame clonotypes and omits some of them. The sample shows around 50,000 clones, roughly 90% of them seen only once. Recipients received nonmyeloablative bone marrow transplants from related graft donors, with transient mixed chimerism. The junction had 6 bases not matched to a gene; V was cut back by 2 bases and J by 1 base. CDR1 and CDR2 (germline): SGHNT, YYREEE (reference sequence). This CDR3 contains 17 residues.

The chain joins TRBV5-4 to TRBJ2-5; 12 bases match TRBD2. The TCR sequence derives from a human patient who received a combined kidney and bone marrow transplant. Some T cells may have come from the graft donor. The source was CD8+ T cells from blood (PBMCs), collected 12 months after the transplant. CDR3 sequence (DNA): TGTGCCAGCAGCTTAGGAACTAGCGGGAGGTTCCAAGAGACCCAGTACTTC. It encodes CASSLGTSGRFQETQYF.